These 22 T cell receptor beta chains share one sample of origin, sequenced in a study of regulatory T cells in long-lasting Graves disease. Sequencing libraries for TCR beta were prepared with iRepertoire HTBI primers and Arm-PCR of CDR3 regions. TCRdb re-derived calls from the multiplex PCR reads in MiXCR, one entry per CDR3 protein. Of 310,000 or so distinct CDR3 sequences in the sample, around 19% were seen once. The time point here: persistent/refractory GD, antithyroid drugs over 5 years with positive TRAb. From PBMCs, RNA was extracted and then used to make the TCR library. The input for sequencing was peripheral blood mononuclear cells (PBMCs), taken when the disease was refractory, from a patient treated with antithyroid drugs. Source of these receptors: a female donor with Graves disease.

This clonotype was counted ten times or more. This chain connects TRBV28 to TRBJ2-7; 7 bases are shared with TRBD2. Trimming cost V 6 bases and J 5 bases; bases outside gene matches: 4. CDR1 and CDR2 from the germline V gene are MDHEN and SYDVKM. CDR3 length equals 12 residues. Written as DNA, the CDR3 is TGTGCCAGCAGGGGAGGGTCCAACGAGCAGTACTTC. Residues: CASRGGSNEQYF.

The chain recombines TRBV25-1 with TRBJ1-2, with D possibly matching TRBD1 (5 bases). The CDR3 contains 16 residues. The germline V gene has CDR1 MGHDK and CDR2 SYGVNS. Between the trimmed V and J ends, which lost 3 bases and 6 bases, there was a span of 20 bases. CDR3 in amino acids: CASSESTFRSGNGYTF. CDR3 coding DNA: TGTGCCAGCAGTGAGTCCACTTTTAGGTCAGGGAATGGCTACACCTTC.

This clonotype was recorded a few times. The gene calls are TRBV7-8 and TRBJ2-2; 13 nucleotides agree with TRBD2. The CDR3 totals 19 residues. The trim removed 2 bases at V and 4 bases at J, leaving 10 bases unmatched. CDR1 SGHVS and CDR2 FQNEAQ come from the germline V gene. In DNA, the CDR3 is TGTGCCAGCAGCTTACCACTAGCGGGAGGGCCCCAGGGCACCGGGGAGCTGTTTTTT. Translated, it gives CASSLPLAGGPQGTGELFF.

The chain links TRBV11-2 to TRBJ2-7; no definite D call. The CDR3 is 12 residues long. Trimming took 0 bases from V and 10 from J, leaving 10 bases between them. The V gene's germline CDR1 is SGHAT and CDR2 FQNNGV. The CDR3 sequence: CASSLDVQPQYF. In nucleotides, the CDR3 is TGTGCCAGCAGCTTAGACGTCCAACCTCAGTACTTC.

In its sample, this clonotype was seen many times. The chain combines TRBV20-1 with TRBJ2-5; 11 bases map to TRBD2. The CDR3 has 15 residues. The V segment lost 5 bases and the J segment 5 bases; nucleotides outside the gene matches: 10. Germline V gene data show CDR1 as DFQATT and CDR2 as SNEGSKA (reference sequence). The CDR3, as DNA: TGCAGTGCTGCCCCTAGCGGGAGGCAGGGGGAGACCCAGTACTTC. Residues: CSAAPSGRQGETQYF.

The chain has TRBV7-9 and TRBJ2-7; 9 positions agree with TRBD1. With 5 bases clipped from V and 4 bases from J, the junction kept 6 bases outside the gene matches. Germline V lookup: CDR1 SEHNR, CDR2 FQNEAQ (reference sequence). This CDR3 has 14 amino acids. CDR3 nucleotide sequence: TGTGCCAGCAGCCTAGGACAGGGGATTTACGAGCAGTACTTC. Translated: CASSLGQGIYEQYF.

The J gene is TRBJ2-3, the V gene TRBV7-9, with 11 bases lining up with TRBD2. This CDR3 spans 18 amino acids. Germline V gives CDR1 SEHNR, CDR2 FQNEAQ (reference sequence). V shed 0 bases, J shed 2 bases, and the junction held 7 bases outside the gene matches. CDR3: CASSLAGTSGFNTDTQYF. The CDR3 region has the DNA TGTGCCAGCAGCTTAGCCGGGACTAGCGGTTTCAACACAGATACGCAGTATTTT.

At least ten counts were recorded for this clonotype. The rearrangement joins TRBV3-1 to TRBJ1-4; D not certain. The V end lost 3 bases, the J end lost 0 bases, and 11 bases lay between the germline ends. The V gene's germline CDR1 is LGHDT and CDR2 YNNKEL (reference sequence). This CDR3 contains 16 residues. CDR3: CASSQFSQATNEKLFF. CDR3 sequence (DNA): TGTGCCAGCAGCCAGTTTTCGCAAGCAACTAATGAAAAACTGTTTTTT.

This sequence joins TRBV12-3 or TRBV12-4 and TRBJ2-1; D remains unclear. This CDR3 is 13 amino acids long. V lost 1 base to trimming and J lost 7 bases, with 8 bases between them. The CDR3 nucleotides read TGTGCCAGCAGTTTAGGGCAGACAAATGAGCAGTTCTTC. Encoded protein: CASSLGQTNEQFF.

This clonotype occurred a few times. The V call is TRBV20-1, the J call TRBJ2-7, with D tentatively TRBD1 or TRBD2 (6 bases each). The V end lost 0 bases, the J end lost 3 bases, and 12 bases lay between the germline ends. Germline V CDR1 and CDR2: DFQATT, SNEGSKA (reference sequence). This CDR3 has 14 residues. This CDR3 reads CSARDSGRGYEQYF. CDR3 nucleotide sequence: TGCAGTGCTAGAGATAGCGGCAGGGGCTACGAGCAGTACTTC.

The chain is built from TRBV18 and TRBJ1-6; TRBD1 matches 8 bases. J gave up 10 bases and V 3 bases, and 5 bases lay outside the gene matches. Germline CDR1 and CDR2: KGHSH and LQKENI. The CDR3 has 14 amino acids. CDR3 DNA sequence: TGTGCCAGCTCACCTCGGACAGGGCAATCACCCCTCCACTTT. Protein product: CASSPRTGQSPLHF.

Comment on this clonotype: No conserved phenylalanine or tryptophan is present at the end of the CDR3, so a read error is the likely explanation. The V and J genes are TRBV6-9 and TRBJ2-5; 10 positions match TRBD1. Per germline, CDR1 MNHGY and CDR2 SVAAGI. The CDR3 length is 15 residues. V lost 3 bases to trimming and J lost 7 bases; unmatched junction nucleotides: 8. CDR3 in amino acids: CASSYATGGFGTQYL. CDR3 in DNA: TGTGCCAGCAGTTACGCGACAGGGGGCTTTGGGACCCAGTACCTC.

V gene TRBV3-1 combines with J gene TRBJ2-2; TRBD1 might be the D (5 bases). From germline, CDR1 is LGHDT and CDR2 YNNKEL (reference sequence). The V gene lost 5 bases and the J gene lost 7 bases, with 17 bases spanning the gap. The CDR3 sequence is 15 residues long. CDR3 nucleotide sequence: TGTGCCAGCAGCAAAACGGCAGGGATTGGCGGGGAGCTGTTTTTT. It yields the protein CASSKTAGIGGELFF.

The gene calls are TRBV7-2 and TRBJ1-2, with 7 bases aligning to TRBD1. Germline lookup yields CDR1 SGHTA and CDR2 FQGNSA. V lost 1 base to trimming and J lost 4 bases; unmatched junction nucleotides: 6. The CDR3 covers 15 residues. CDR3 sequence (DNA): TGTGCCAGCAGCTTAGTCCCACAGGGGAGCTATGGCTACACCTTC. This translates into CASSLVPQGSYGYTF.

This clonotype was observed a single time. The CDR3 ends on some other residue instead of the conserved phenylalanine or tryptophan, so this is likely a read error. The genes are TRBV7-9 and TRBJ2-1; 8 nucleotides match TRBD2. Germline V gene sequence: CDR1 SEHNR, CDR2 FQNEAQ (reference sequence). With V trimmed by 5 bases and J by 7 bases, 10 bases remained unmatched. This CDR3 region has 15 residues. The DNA for the CDR3 is TGTGCCAGCAGCCCCGGGGGGGGACCCAAGAATGAGCAGTTCCTC. This translates into CASSPGGGPKNEQFL.

This clonotype was found a few times. The CDR3 is CASSQQRAENSPLHF. The CDR3 DNA is TGTGCCAGCAGCCAGCAGCGTGCGGAAAATTCACCCCTCCACTTT. The rearrangement links TRBV3-1 to TRBJ1-6; D gene unclear. Germline CDR1 and CDR2: LGHDT and YNNKEL (reference sequence). V was shortened by 3 bases and J by 7 bases, with 13 bases between the two germline ends. The CDR3 sequence is 15 residues long.

This clonotype has only a few counts. The V call is TRBV5-1, the J call TRBJ2-4, with TRBD2 matching over 8 bases. Germline V CDR1 and CDR2: SGHRS, YFSETQ. Unmatched junction bases numbered 4, after V lost 2 bases and J lost 3 bases. The CDR3 extends over 15 amino acids. This CDR3 reads CASSLSSGDKNIQYF. The DNA of the CDR3 is TGCGCCAGCAGCTTAAGTAGCGGGGACAAAAACATTCAGTACTTC.

This sequence joins TRBV5-1 and TRBJ1-1; D remains ambiguous. Germline lookup yields CDR1 SGHRS and CDR2 YFSETQ. The CDR3 sequence is 16 residues long. V was pared by 1 base and J by 1 base, with 14 bases between. The CDR3 loop reads CASSLFRRQRNTEAFF. The CDR3, as DNA: TGCGCCAGCAGCTTGTTCAGGCGCCAGCGGAACACTGAAGCTTTCTTT.

This clonotype was counted ten times or more. This chain connects TRBV28 to TRBJ2-7; weak D call: TRBD2 (6 bases). V dropped 7 bases and J dropped 3 bases, with 13 bases sitting between them. Germline loops: CDR1 MDHEN, CDR2 SYDVKM. The CDR3 covers 13 residues. The CDR3 loop reads CASTPGRDYEQYF. The CDR3, as DNA: TGTGCCAGCACCCCAGGGCGGGACTACGAGCAGTACTTC.

This clonotype was observed at least ten times. The CDR3 protein is CASSLGTGIMGEQYF. The CDR3 bases are TGTGCCAGCAGCTTAGGGACAGGAATAATGGGCGAGCAGTACTTC. The chain is built from TRBV11-2 and TRBJ2-7; 7 positions agree with TRBD1. With 1 base clipped from V and 6 bases from J, the junction kept 9 bases outside the gene matches. CDR1 SGHAT and CDR2 FQNNGV come from the germline V gene. CDR3 length equals 15 residues.

The chain has TRBV11-3 and TRBJ2-5; 11 positions agree with TRBD2. The ends lost 1 base at V and 5 bases at J; junction bases unmatched: 12. Germline V gene data show CDR1 as SGHNT and CDR2 as YENEEA. The CDR3 has 18 amino acids. This CDR3 is CASSLGGLAGGPRETQYF. CDR3 nucleotide sequence: TGTGCCAGCAGCTTAGGAGGTCTAGCGGGGGGCCCGAGGGAGACCCAGTACTTC.

This clonotype showed up many times. The genes are TRBV3-1 and TRBJ1-4, with D maybe TRBD1 (5 bases). This CDR3 has 15 amino acids. V dropped 4 bases and J dropped 3 bases, with 12 bases sitting between them. From germline, CDR1 is LGHDT and CDR2 YNNKEL (reference sequence). For the CDR3, the DNA is TGTGCCAGCAGCCCCCAAGGGGAGGCTAATGAAAAACTGTTTTTT. The encoded protein is CASSPQGEANEKLFF. Full variable domain (rest looked up from reference TRBV3-1 and TRBJ1-4): DTAVSQTPKYLVTQMGNDKSIKCEQNLGHDTMYWYKQDSKKFLKIMFSYNNKELIINETVPNRFSPKSPDKAHLNLHINSLELGDSAVYFCASSPQGEANEKLFFGSGTQLSVL.